Below, one T cell receptor (beta chain) is given with its context. Its antigen remains unknown. The record originates from a study of CD8 T cells in ankylosing spondylitis. With 2 bases clipped from V and 4 bases from J, the junction kept 8 bases outside the gene matches. Germline V gene data show CDR1 as MNHEY and CDR2 as SVGAGI. This CDR3 is built from 16 residues. Overall study findings and caveats: Disease-associated clonotypes exhibited CD8+ identity and were relatively infrequent in peripheral blood. Reportedly, significant enrichment of disease-linked clones occurred in matched ankylosing spondylitis synovial fluid. A TCR beta motif of fewer than ten highly homologous variants appeared characteristic of ankylosing spondylitis blood. Reactive arthritis synovial fluid and blood were previously reported to contain some motif variants.

Preparation of TCR beta libraries was done by quantitative 5'-RACE with molecular barcodes. TCRdb reanalysed the 5' RACE reads using MiXCR and keeps one entry per CDR3 protein. The sample carries over 200,000 distinct CDR3 sequences, 18% recorded once. The chain links TRBV6-5 to TRBJ2-7; 10 nucleotides line up with TRBD1. What was sequenced was blood, either unsorted or a sorted T cell fraction (not recorded which). The source of this sequence is a male donor with ankylosing spondylitis. The CDR3 reads CASSYTGQGGVYEQYF. DNA for the CDR3: TGTGCCAGCAGTTACACCGGACAGGGGGGGGTTTACGAGCAGTACTTC.